A single sample gave rise to the 15 T cell receptor beta chains below, sequenced in a study of human T cells and chemical hapten exposure. TCRdb redid the calling of the RACE reads with MiXCR, one entry per CDR3 protein. The profile shows more than 75,000 distinct CDR3 sequences, approximately 9.9% of them singletons. The time point was: pre-sensitization, week 0. Noted treatment: therapeutic diphenylcyclopropenone sensitization with weekly scalp DPC. The source material was whole blood, sampled in connection with sensitization to the hapten diphenylcyclopropenone (DPC). Receptor source: a woman aged 40 to 50 with alopecia areata. Some clones in this sample may be carry-over from other donors' samples.

This chain links TRBV29-1 with TRBJ2-7, with D perhaps assigned TRBD1 or TRBD2 (6 bases each). The CDR3 has 12 amino acids. Germline CDR1 and CDR2: SQVTM and ANQGSEA. The V and J ends lost 1 base and 6 bases respectively, with 10 bases between them. In DNA form, the CDR3 reads TGCAGCGTTGAAGGGGGGGCCAGCGAGCAGTACTTC. It specifies CSVEGGASEQYF.

This clonotype was counted at least ten times. V is TRBV4-2 and J is TRBJ2-2; D is undetermined. V was pared by 1 base and J by 2 bases, with 5 bases between. The CDR3 sequence is 14 residues long. Germline CDR1 is LGHNA and CDR2 is YNFKEQ. In DNA, the CDR3 is TGTGCCAGCAGCCAAGTCGGAAACACCGGGGAGCTGTTTTTT. As protein: CASSQVGNTGELFF.

This clonotype was detected a few times. V and J are TRBV18 and TRBJ2-3; D uncertain. V was trimmed by 2 bases and J by 4 bases, leaving 22 bases between them. Germline V gene lookup returns CDR1 KGHSH and CDR2 LQKENI. This CDR3 has 18 amino acids. The CDR3 sequence: CASSPSPGRGGRADTQYF. The CDR3 bases are TGTGCCAGCTCACCATCCCCTGGACGAGGCGGTCGCGCAGATACGCAGTATTTT.

In its sample, this clonotype was seen a few times. The CDR3 DNA sequence: TGTGCCAGCAGTCAGACAAACTATGGCTACACCTTC. Its protein is CASSQTNYGYTF. The J gene is TRBJ1-2, the V gene TRBV6-5; D call uncertain. Germline V gene sequence: CDR1 MNHEY, CDR2 SVGAGI. Trimming left V 5 bases short and J 2 bases short, with 6 bases between. CDR3 length equals 12 residues.

Ten or more counts support this clonotype. The chain is built from TRBV14 and TRBJ1-2; no clear D gene. The V gene's germline CDR1 is SGHDN and CDR2 FVKESK. V shed 6 bases and J shed 8 bases, with 13 bases lying between them. The CDR3 has 12 amino acids. The CDR3 sequence is CASRGPDPGYTF. The DNA for the CDR3 is TGTGCCAGCAGGGGTCCGGACCCAGGCTACACCTTC.

The table lists this clonotype with many counts. This chain joins TRBV20-1 and TRBJ2-2; D gene uncertain. From germline, CDR1 is DFQATT and CDR2 SNEGSKA (reference sequence). Trimming cost V 6 bases and J 4 bases, with 12 bases left between them. The CDR3 covers 13 residues. CDR3 sequence (DNA): TGCAGTGCGCCCGGGTCCCTCACCGGGGAGCTGTTTTTT. Protein: CSAPGSLTGELFF.

The chain carries TRBV7-2 and TRBJ2-3; possible D gene TRBD2, 6 bases. The V and J ends lost 5 bases and 1 base respectively, with 16 bases between them. CDR1 SGHTA and CDR2 FQGNSA come from the germline V gene. CDR3 size: 16 residues. The CDR3 is CASSTPPGVRTDTQYF. CDR3 DNA: TGTGCCAGCAGCACCCCTCCGGGGGTCCGCACAGATACGCAGTATTTT. Based on the CDR3 plus reference TRBV7-2 and TRBJ2-3, the full variable domain is GAGVSQSPSNKVTEKGKDVELRCDPISGHTALYWYRQSLGQGLEFLIYFQGNSAPDKSGLPSDRFSAERTGGSVSTLTIQRTQQEDSAVYLCASSTPPGVRTDTQYFGPGTRLTVL.

The V and J genes are TRBV20-1 and TRBJ2-5, with D possibly being TRBD1 (6 bases). CDR3 size: 13 residues. CDR1 is DFQATT and CDR2 is SNEGSKA in the germline V gene (reference sequence). V shed 3 bases and J shed 2 bases, with 10 bases lying between them. As DNA, the CDR3 is TGCAGTGCTAGGCGAGGGGGACAAGAGACCCAGTACTTC. Translation: CSARRGGQETQYF.

This clonotype has ten or more counts. CDR3 loop: CASSLEQGISYEQYF. DNA of the CDR3: TGTGCCAGCAGCTTAGAACAGGGCATCTCCTACGAGCAGTACTTC. V and J are TRBV7-8 and TRBJ2-7, with D possibly TRBD1 on 6 matching bases. Germline values: CDR1 SGHVS, CDR2 FQNEAQ. V lost 1 base and J lost 0, with 10 bases in between. This CDR3 comprises 15 residues.

A few counts support this clonotype. The J gene is TRBJ2-3, the V gene TRBV12-3 or TRBV12-4, with 12 bases identical to TRBD2. The V and J ends lost 9 bases and 2 bases, in that order; junction bases with no gene match: 6. This CDR3 comprises 15 residues. The CDR3: CASNLAGGVTDTQYF. The CDR3 nucleotides read TGTGCCAGTAACCTAGCGGGGGGGGTCACAGATACGCAGTATTTT.

In its sample, this clonotype was seen many times. The V gene is TRBV5-1, the J gene TRBJ2-6, with D possibly called TRBD1 or TRBD2 (6 bases each). CDR3 length equals 14 residues. V lost 8 bases, J lost 12 bases, and 21 bases lay in between. Germline assignment: CDR1 SGHRS and CDR2 YFSETQ. CDR3 nucleotide sequence: TGCGCCAGTTACGCGGGACAAAGACAGTCCGTCCTGACTTTC. It translates to CASYAGQRQSVLTF.

The J gene is TRBJ2-7, the V gene TRBV6-2 or TRBV6-3; TRBD2 matches 9 bases. V gave up 4 bases and J gave up 2 bases; unmatched junction bases: 3. The CDR3 contains 14 residues. Germline V gene sequence: CDR1 MNHEY, CDR2 SVGEGT. The CDR3, as DNA: TGTGCCAGCAGTTTAGCGGGGGAGCCCTACGAGCAGTACTTC. It codes for CASSLAGEPYEQYF.

This clonotype was detected only a few times. The V gene is TRBV12-3 or TRBV12-4, the J gene TRBJ1-2; 7 nucleotides agree with TRBD1. This CDR3 contains 20 residues. Trimming at V came to 6 bases and at J to 0 bases, leaving 22 bases not matched to a gene. The CDR3 protein is CASSPGRQGVLILTNYGYTF. In DNA, the CDR3 is TGTGCCAGCAGCCCCGGGCGCCAGGGGGTCCTTATACTAACTAACTATGGCTACACCTTC.

This clonotype showed up just a few times. V usage is TRBV11-2 and J usage is TRBJ2-2, with 8 bases aligning to TRBD2. The CDR3 contains 16 residues. Looked up from germline, CDR1 is SGHAT and CDR2 is FQNNGV. With V trimmed by 2 bases and J by 3 bases, 5 bases remained unmatched. This CDR3 is CASSLPGGQDTGELFF. CDR3 nucleotides: TGTGCCAGCAGCTTACCGGGGGGGCAGGACACCGGGGAGCTGTTTTTT.

This clonotype has a count of ten or more. The rearrangement links TRBV7-9 to TRBJ1-6; D ambiguous. V was shortened by 5 bases and J by 6 bases, with 8 bases between the two germline ends. CDR3 length: 13 amino acids. Germline V gives CDR1 SEHNR, CDR2 FQNEAQ (reference sequence). Written as DNA, the CDR3 is TGTGCCAGCAGCCTCGAGCCTAATTCACCCCTCCACTTT. Translating it yields CASSLEPNSPLHF.